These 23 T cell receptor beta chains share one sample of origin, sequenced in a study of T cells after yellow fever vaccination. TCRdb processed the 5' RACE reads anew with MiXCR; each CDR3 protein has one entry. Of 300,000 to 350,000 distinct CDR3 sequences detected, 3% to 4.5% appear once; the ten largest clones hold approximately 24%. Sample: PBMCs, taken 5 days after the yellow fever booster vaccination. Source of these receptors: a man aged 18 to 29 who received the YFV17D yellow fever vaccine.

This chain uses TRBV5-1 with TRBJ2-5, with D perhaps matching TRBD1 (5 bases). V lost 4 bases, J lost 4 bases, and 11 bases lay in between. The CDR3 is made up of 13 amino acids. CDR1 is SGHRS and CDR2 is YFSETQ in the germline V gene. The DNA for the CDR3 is TGCGCCAGCAGCCCGGGCAGGGCAGAGACCCAGTACTTC. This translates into CASSPGRAETQYF.

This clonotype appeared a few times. In DNA form, the CDR3 reads TGTGCCAGCAGCACGCCCCGGGACAGGGCCAACTATGGCTACACCTTC. This encodes CASSTPRDRANYGYTF. This chain connects TRBV5-4 to TRBJ1-2; 9 bases map to TRBD1. Germline-derived CDR1 and CDR2 are SGHNT and YYREEE (reference sequence). The length of the CDR3 is 16 residues. V was clipped by 4 bases and J by 2 bases; unmatched bases: 9.

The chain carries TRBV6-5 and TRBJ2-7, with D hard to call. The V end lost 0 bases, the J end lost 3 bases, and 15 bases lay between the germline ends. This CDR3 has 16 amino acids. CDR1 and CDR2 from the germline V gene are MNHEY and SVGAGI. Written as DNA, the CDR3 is TGTGCCAGCAGTTACTCCTCCCCCAGTCTCGGCTACGAGCAGTACGTC. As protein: CASSYSSPSLGYEQYV.

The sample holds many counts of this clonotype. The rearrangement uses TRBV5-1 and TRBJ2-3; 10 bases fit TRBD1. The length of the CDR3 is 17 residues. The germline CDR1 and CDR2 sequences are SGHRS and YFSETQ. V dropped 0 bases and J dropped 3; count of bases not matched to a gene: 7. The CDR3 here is CASSLAGTGDTTDTQYF. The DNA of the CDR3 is TGCGCCAGCAGCTTGGCCGGGACAGGGGATACAACAGATACGCAGTATTTT.

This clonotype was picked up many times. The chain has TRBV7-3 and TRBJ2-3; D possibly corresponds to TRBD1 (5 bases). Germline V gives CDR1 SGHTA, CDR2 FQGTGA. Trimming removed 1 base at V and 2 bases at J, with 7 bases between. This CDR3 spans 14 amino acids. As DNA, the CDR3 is TGTGCCAGCAGCTTAATCAGGGACACAGATACGCAGTATTTT. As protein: CASSLIRDTDTQYF. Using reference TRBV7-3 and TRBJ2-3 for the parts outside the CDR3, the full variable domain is GAGVSQTPSNKVTEKGKYVELRCDPISGHTALYWYRQSLGQGPEFLIYFQGTGAADDSGLPNDRFFAVRPEGSVSTLKIQRTERGDSAVYLCASSLIRDTDTQYFGPGTRLTVL.

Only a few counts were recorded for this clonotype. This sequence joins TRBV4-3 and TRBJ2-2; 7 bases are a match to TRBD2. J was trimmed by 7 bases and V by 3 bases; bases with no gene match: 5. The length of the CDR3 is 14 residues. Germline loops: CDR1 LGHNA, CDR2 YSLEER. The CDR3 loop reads CASSHGTKIGELFF. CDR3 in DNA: TGCGCCAGCAGCCACGGGACTAAAATCGGGGAGCTGTTTTTT.

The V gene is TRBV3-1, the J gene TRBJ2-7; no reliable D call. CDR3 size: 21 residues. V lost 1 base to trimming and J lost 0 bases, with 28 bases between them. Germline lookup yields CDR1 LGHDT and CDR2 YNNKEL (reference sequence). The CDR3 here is CASSQGVTTAPGGYSSYEQYV. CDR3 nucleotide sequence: TGTGCCAGCAGCCAAGGGGTGACAACTGCCCCTGGCGGATACAGCTCCTACGAGCAGTACGTC.

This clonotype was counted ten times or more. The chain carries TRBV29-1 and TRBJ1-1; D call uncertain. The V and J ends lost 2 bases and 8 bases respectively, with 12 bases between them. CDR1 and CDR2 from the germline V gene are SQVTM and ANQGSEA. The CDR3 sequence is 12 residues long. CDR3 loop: CSVERSISEAFF. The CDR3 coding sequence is TGCAGCGTTGAAAGGAGTATCTCGGAAGCTTTCTTT. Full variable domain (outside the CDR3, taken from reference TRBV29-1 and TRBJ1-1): SAVISQKPSRDICQRGTSLTIQCQVDSQVTMMFWYRQQPGQSLTLIATANQGSEATYESGFVIDKFPISRPNLTFSTLTVSNMSPEDSSIYLCSVERSISEAFFGQGTRLTVV.

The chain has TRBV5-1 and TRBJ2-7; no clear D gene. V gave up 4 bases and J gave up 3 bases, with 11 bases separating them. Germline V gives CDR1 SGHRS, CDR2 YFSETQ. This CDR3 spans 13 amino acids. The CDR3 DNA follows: TGCGCCAGCAGCCCAGCTCCCGACTACGAGCAGTACGTC. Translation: CASSPAPDYEQYV.

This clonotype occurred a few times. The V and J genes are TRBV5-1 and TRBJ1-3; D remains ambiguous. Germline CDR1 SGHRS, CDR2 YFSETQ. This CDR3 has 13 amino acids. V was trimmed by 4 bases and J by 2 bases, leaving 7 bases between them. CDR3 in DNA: TGCGCCAGCAGCACCCTAGCTGGAAACACCATATATTTT. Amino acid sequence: CASSTLAGNTIYF.

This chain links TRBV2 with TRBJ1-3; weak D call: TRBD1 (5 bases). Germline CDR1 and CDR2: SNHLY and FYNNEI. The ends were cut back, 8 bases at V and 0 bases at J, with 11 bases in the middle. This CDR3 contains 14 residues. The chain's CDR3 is CASDQGHSGNTIYF. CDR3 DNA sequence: TGTGCCAGCGACCAGGGCCACTCTGGAAACACCATATATTTT.

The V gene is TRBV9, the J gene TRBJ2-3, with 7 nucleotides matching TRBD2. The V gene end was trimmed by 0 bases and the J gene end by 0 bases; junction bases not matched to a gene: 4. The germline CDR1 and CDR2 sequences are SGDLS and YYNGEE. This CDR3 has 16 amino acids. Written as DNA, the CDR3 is TGTGCCAGCAGCGTAGTGGAGGGACTAAGCACAGATACGCAGTATTTT. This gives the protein CASSVVEGLSTDTQYF.

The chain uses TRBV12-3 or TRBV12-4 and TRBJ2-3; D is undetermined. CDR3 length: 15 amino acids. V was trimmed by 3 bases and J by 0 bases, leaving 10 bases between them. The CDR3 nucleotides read TGTGCCAGCAGTTTTCGAATCGGTAGCACAGATACGCAGTATTTT. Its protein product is CASSFRIGSTDTQYF.

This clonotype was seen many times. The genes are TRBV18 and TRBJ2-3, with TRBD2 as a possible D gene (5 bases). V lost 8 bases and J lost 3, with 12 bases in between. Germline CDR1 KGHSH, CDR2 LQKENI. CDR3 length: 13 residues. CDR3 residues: CASSPGVTDTQYF. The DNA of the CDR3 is TGTGCCAGCAGCCCCGGGGTTACAGATACGCAGTATTTT. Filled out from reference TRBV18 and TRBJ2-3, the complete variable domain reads NAGVMQNPRHLVRRRGQEARLRCSPMKGHSHVYWYRQLPEEGLKFMVYLQKENIIDESGMPKERFSAEFPKEGPSILRIQQVVRGDSAAYFCASSPGVTDTQYFGPGTRLTVL.

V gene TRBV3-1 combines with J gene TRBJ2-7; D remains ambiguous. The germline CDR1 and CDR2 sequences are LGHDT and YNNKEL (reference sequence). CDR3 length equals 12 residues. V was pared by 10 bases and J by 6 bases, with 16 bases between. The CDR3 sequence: CATQVGQSEQYF. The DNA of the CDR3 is TGTGCCACCCAAGTTGGGCAGAGCGAGCAGTACTTC.

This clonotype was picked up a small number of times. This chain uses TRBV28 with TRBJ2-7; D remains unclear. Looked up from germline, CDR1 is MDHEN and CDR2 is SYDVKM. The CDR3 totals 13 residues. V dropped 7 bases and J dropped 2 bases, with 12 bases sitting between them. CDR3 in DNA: TGTGCCAGCATGGGGTCACCTACCTACGAGCAGTACGTC. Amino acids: CASMGSPTYEQYV.

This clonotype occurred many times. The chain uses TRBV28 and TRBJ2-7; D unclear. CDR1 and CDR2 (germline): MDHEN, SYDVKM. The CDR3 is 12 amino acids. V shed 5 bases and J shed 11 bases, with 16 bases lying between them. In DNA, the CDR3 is TGTGCCAGCAGTCCCCCCCTTCGAAGGAAGTACTTC. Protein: CASSPPLRRKYF.

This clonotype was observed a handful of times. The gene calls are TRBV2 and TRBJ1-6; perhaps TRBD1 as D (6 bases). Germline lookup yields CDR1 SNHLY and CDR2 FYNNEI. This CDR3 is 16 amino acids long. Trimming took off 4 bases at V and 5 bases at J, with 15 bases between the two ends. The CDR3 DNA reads TGTGCCAGCAGTGGGGGGCCAGACGGTAATAATTCACCCCTCCACTTT. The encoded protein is CASSGGPDGNNSPLHF.

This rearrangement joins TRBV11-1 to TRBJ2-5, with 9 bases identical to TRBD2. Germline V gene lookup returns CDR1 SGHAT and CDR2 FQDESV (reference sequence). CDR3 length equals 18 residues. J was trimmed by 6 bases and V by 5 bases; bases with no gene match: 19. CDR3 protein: CASSAPIETAGGLKTQYF. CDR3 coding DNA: TGTGCCAGCAGCGCGCCGATTGAAACAGCGGGGGGCCTTAAGACCCAGTACTTC.

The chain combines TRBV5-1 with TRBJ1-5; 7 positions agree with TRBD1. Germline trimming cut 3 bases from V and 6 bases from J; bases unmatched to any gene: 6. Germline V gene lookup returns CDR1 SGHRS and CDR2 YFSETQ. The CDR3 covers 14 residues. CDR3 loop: CASSSDRARQPQHF. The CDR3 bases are TGCGCCAGCAGCTCCGACAGGGCCCGTCAGCCCCAGCATTTT.

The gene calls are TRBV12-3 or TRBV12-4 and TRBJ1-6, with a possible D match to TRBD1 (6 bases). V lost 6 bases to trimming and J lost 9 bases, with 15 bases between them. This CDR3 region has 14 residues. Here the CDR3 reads CASRGHPRISPLHF. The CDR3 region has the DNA TGTGCCAGCAGGGGACATCCGAGAATTTCACCCCTCCACTTT.

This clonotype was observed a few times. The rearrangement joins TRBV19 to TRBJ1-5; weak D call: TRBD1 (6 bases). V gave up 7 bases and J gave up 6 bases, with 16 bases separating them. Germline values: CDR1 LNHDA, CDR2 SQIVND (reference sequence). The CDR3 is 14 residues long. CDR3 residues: CASTGQGMFQPQHF. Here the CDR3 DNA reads TGTGCCAGTACTGGGCAGGGGATGTTTCAGCCCCAGCATTTT.

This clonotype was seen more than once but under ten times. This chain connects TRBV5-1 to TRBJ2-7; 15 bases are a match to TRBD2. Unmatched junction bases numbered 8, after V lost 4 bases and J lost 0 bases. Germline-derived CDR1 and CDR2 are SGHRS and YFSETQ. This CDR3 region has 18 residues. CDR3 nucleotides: TGCGCCAGCAGCAAGGGACTAGCGGGGGGACGAAACTCCTACGAGCAGTACTTC. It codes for CASSKGLAGGRNSYEQYF.